The 8 T cell receptor beta chains below all came from one sample that was sequenced in a study of T-cell memory formation after mild COVID-19. TCRdb itself ran the 5' RACE reads through MiXCR, one entry per CDR3 protein. The table shows just under 350,000 distinct CDR3 sequences, with 13% occurring only once. Sequenced: PBMCs or a T cell subset sorted from them (not recorded which). The receptor set was obtained from a man aged 18 to 30 who had mild COVID-19 (a few samples of this study predate the infection). Cell type and time point are not known.

This clonotype was seen a few times. The chain recombines TRBV7-9 with TRBJ1-1, with D perhaps TRBD1 (5 bases). The CDR3 covers 14 residues. V was pared by 3 bases and J by 4 bases, with 12 bases between. In germline, CDR1 is SEHNR, CDR2 FQNEAQ (reference sequence). CDR3 nucleotides: TGTGCCAGCAGCTTTGGGGGGAAGTTCACTGAAGCTTTCTTT. Its translation is CASSFGGKFTEAFF.

This clonotype was observed many times. The chain employs TRBV5-1 and TRBJ2-1; 8 bases are a match to TRBD2. Germline V lookup: CDR1 SGHRS, CDR2 YFSETQ. The ends lost 0 bases at V and 8 bases at J; junction bases unmatched: 7. There are 15 residues in the CDR3. This CDR3 is CASSLAGTSPDEQFF. In nucleotides, the CDR3 is TGCGCCAGCAGCTTGGCTGGGACTAGTCCTGATGAGCAGTTCTTC.

At least ten counts were recorded for this clonotype. The chain is built from TRBV20-1 and TRBJ2-2, with a possible D match to TRBD1 (5 bases). Germline CDR1 DFQATT, CDR2 SNEGSKA (reference sequence). V gave up 5 bases and J gave up 6 bases, with 10 bases separating them. The CDR3 length is 12 residues. The CDR3, as DNA: TGCAGTGCTCGGTCAGGGTCCGGGGAGCTGTTTTTT. Translation: CSARSGSGELFF.

The table lists this clonotype with many counts. J is TRBJ2-5 and V is TRBV29-1; TRBD1 might be the D (5 bases). Germline V lookup: CDR1 SQVTM, CDR2 ANQGSEA. Trimming took off 4 bases at V and 4 bases at J, with 10 bases between the two ends. The CDR3 is 12 amino acids. Here the CDR3 reads CSVGTSGETQYF. The CDR3 DNA sequence: TGCAGCGTTGGGACATCGGGAGAGACCCAGTACTTC. Complete variable domain (other parts from reference TRBV29-1 and TRBJ2-5): SAVISQKPSRDICQRGTSLTIQCQVDSQVTMMFWYRQQPGQSLTLIATANQGSEATYESGFVIDKFPISRPNLTFSTLTVSNMSPEDSSIYLCSVGTSGETQYFGPGTRLLVL.

This clonotype was recorded a few times. Here the CDR3 reads CASSAGARETQYF. CDR3 DNA: TGTGCCAGCAGTGCAGGGGCAAGGGAGACCCAGTACTTC. The chain couples TRBV6-1 to TRBJ2-5; D is perhaps TRBD1 (6 bases). V lost 4 bases, J lost 5 bases, and 11 bases lay in between. The CDR3 has 13 residues. Germline V gives CDR1 MNHNS, CDR2 SASEGT.

J is TRBJ2-1 and V is TRBV6-2 or TRBV6-3; tentatively, D is TRBD1 or TRBD2 (5 bases each). The CDR3 contains 12 residues. CDR1 is MNHEY and CDR2 is SVGEGT in the germline V gene. V was cut by 2 bases and J by 10 bases, with 9 bases left in between. CDR3 sequence reads: CASSYLWDEQFF. The CDR3 DNA sequence: TGTGCCAGCAGTTACCTGTGGGACGAGCAGTTCTTC.

V usage is TRBV6-2 or TRBV6-3 and J usage is TRBJ1-2; unclear D gene. The CDR3 covers 13 residues. Per germline, CDR1 MNHEY and CDR2 SVGEGT. With 4 bases removed from V and 2 bases from J, the gap between germline ends came to 8 bases. The CDR3 DNA sequence: TGTGCCAGCAGTTCGGACGGAAACTATGGCTACACCTTC. Amino acids: CASSSDGNYGYTF.

The chain combines TRBV7-9 with TRBJ1-1; 9 bases are a match to TRBD1. J gave up 12 bases and V 8 bases, and 4 bases lay outside the gene matches. This CDR3 contains 10 residues. Germline assignment: CDR1 SEHNR and CDR2 FQNEAQ (reference sequence). Written as DNA, the CDR3 is TGTGCCAGCGGGGACAGGGAGTCTTTCTTT. It codes for CASGDRESFF.